Included here is one TCR beta chain sequence, with context. This receptor's antigen is unknown. No clone much larger than this one lies a single base away; base qualities are absent. For sorting, cells were stained with anti-CD3, anti-CD4, anti-CD8 and a Vbeta20 antibody from the IOTest Beta Mark kit and sorted on a FACSAria III to a purity above 99%. Peripheral blood was collected in sodium heparin tubes, and mononuclear cells were isolated by Ficoll-Paque PLUS density gradient centrifugation. Before TCRbeta deep sequencing, the CD4+ Vbeta20+, CD4+ Vbeta20-, and CD8+ T cell fractions were FACS-sorted. This specimen belongs to a study of somatic mutations in T cells in chronic GVHD (dated by TCRdb to the early 2020s). Genomic DNA was isolated and then used for TCRbeta deep sequencing. TCRbeta CDR3 sequencing and initial data processing were performed as a commercial service with the immunoSEQ assay. Regarding the original processing steps: Reads were demultiplexed, adapter and primer sequences were removed, similar clones were merged by frequency-ratio clustering, and V, D, J genes were annotated with IMGT. Not all clones reach the TCRdb copy of this immuneACCESS table, which keeps in-frame sequences only. Checked studies attribute under half of the gap to unresolved V genes and leave the rest unexplained. Clone size and V and J calls were adopted from that table, with D and trimming inferred from the DNA. The sample has 13,000 or so clones on record, roughly 80% of them singletons. Jointly, the top ten make up 32% of the sample.

From a lookup of the germline V gene (reference sequence), CDR1 and CDR2 are MNHEY and SMNVEV. From its cysteine to its phenylalanine, the CDR3 spans 10 amino acids. The only DNA kept is the CDR3, 30 bases in frame from the first base. The chain employs TRBV27 and TRBJ1-2; too little of a D gene remains to name it. The receptor was isolated from a male patient in his fifties with chronic graft-versus-host disease. Some T cells may be donor cells from the graft after a transplant. Sequencing was carried out using Vbeta20-negative CD4+ T cells from blood. Read against the paper, the sample's cell subset or site label means: CD4+ T cells sorted as TCR Vbeta20 negative by flow cytometry. In nucleotide form, the sequence is TGTGCAAATCCCCCGGAGGGCTACACCTTC. This translates into CANPPEGYTF.